A single sample gave rise to the 19 T cell receptor beta chains below, sequenced in a study of shared clonotypes between healthy human individuals. Measured with immunoSEQ multiplex PCR; TCRdb has only the in-frame clones, and not every one. The sample carries fewer than 500,000 clones, about 75% recorded once. Sample: PBMCs. Source of these receptors: a woman between 40 and 50 years old in good health. Some clones in this sample may be carry-over from other donors' samples.

This clone was seen repeatedly, ten times or more. V gene TRBV2 combines with J gene TRBJ2-7, with D unresolved. Germline CDR1 SNHLY, CDR2 FYNNEI. The CDR3 length is 13 residues. V was cut by 5 bases and J by 2 bases, with 10 bases left in between. The CDR3 DNA is TGTGCCAGCAGTCCCGGCGCGACCTACGAGCAGTACTTC. Protein: CASSPGATYEQYF.

This clone has just one count. CDR3 sequence: CASSLEYGTTETQYF. In DNA form, the CDR3 reads TGCGCCAGCAGCTTGGAATATGGGACAACAGAGACCCAGTACTTC. This rearrangement joins TRBV5-1 to TRBJ2-5; D is perhaps TRBD1 (6 bases). In germline, CDR1 is SGHRS, CDR2 YFSETQ. The V gene lost 0 bases and the J gene lost 4 bases, with 13 bases spanning the gap. There are 15 residues in the CDR3.

This clone was detected a few times. This chain joins TRBV30 and TRBJ1-2, with D perhaps matching TRBD1 (5 bases). The CDR3 spans 12 residues. The V and J ends lost 4 bases and 8 bases respectively, with 14 bases between them. Germline assignment: CDR1 GTSNPN and CDR2 SVGIG (reference sequence). CDR3 sequence (DNA): TGTGCCTGGAACGGAGGACACTGGGGCTACACCTTC. The encoded protein is CAWNGGHWGYTF.

The chain recombines TRBV11-2 with TRBJ1-5; the D is unclear. Germline V gives CDR1 SGHAT, CDR2 FQNNGV. The V end was cut by 4 bases, the J end by 0 bases, with 13 bases between. This CDR3 is 16 amino acids long. In DNA, the CDR3 is TGTGCCAGCAGCTCAAGGCCCTACTATAGCAATCAGCCCCAGCATTTT. As protein: CASSSRPYYSNQPQHF.

This clone was observed once. The chain joins TRBV10-2 to TRBJ2-5; 15 bases are shared with TRBD2. Trimming removed 10 bases from V and 2 bases from J; junction bases left unmatched: 11. The CDR3 has 17 residues. Looked up from germline, CDR1 is WSHSY and CDR2 is SAAADI. CDR3 amino acids: CATLSGTSGRWQETQYF. CDR3 DNA: TGCGCCACCCTTTCCGGGACTAGCGGGAGGTGGCAAGAGACCCAGTACTTC.

The chain couples TRBV6-1 to TRBJ1-5, with unresolved D. Trimming stripped 3 bases from V and 9 bases from J, with 12 bases between. The CDR3 is made up of 13 amino acids. Germline CDR1 reads MNHNS; CDR2 reads SASEGT. CDR3 sequence (DNA): TGTGCCAGCAGTGACAGTTGGAGTCCGCCCCAGCATTTT. Translation: CASSDSWSPPQHF.

CDR3 sequence reads: CASSELPGGGTYGYTF. The CDR3 DNA sequence: TGTGCCAGCAGTGAGCTCCCCGGGGGAGGGACGTATGGCTACACCTTC. This chain links TRBV2 with TRBJ1-2, with a possible D match to TRBD1 (5 bases). Trimming shortened V by 3 bases and J by 5 bases, and 19 bases separated the two germline ends. Germline values: CDR1 SNHLY, CDR2 FYNNEI. The CDR3 is 16 amino acids.

The rearrangement links TRBV27 to TRBJ2-1; TRBD2 might be the D (5 bases). This CDR3 comprises 15 residues. Germline lookup yields CDR1 MNHEY and CDR2 SMNVEV (reference sequence). Trimming took 2 bases from V and 0 from J, leaving 8 bases between them. CDR3 nucleotides: TGTGCCAGCAGTTTAAGGGAGAGCTCCTACAATGAGCAGTTCTTC. The encoded protein is CASSLRESSYNEQFF.

The J gene is TRBJ1-2, the V gene TRBV19; possibly TRBD1 for D (5 bases). V lost 6 bases and J lost 7, with 18 bases in between. The length of the CDR3 is 14 residues. The germline V gene encodes CDR1 LNHDA and CDR2 SQIVND (reference sequence). The CDR3 DNA is TGTGCCAGTAGCCCCGATACAGGTCGGGTTGGCTACACCTTC. It encodes CASSPDTGRVGYTF.

A single count supports this clone. The chain uses TRBV2 and TRBJ2-3; 8 bases are shared with TRBD2. The V segment lost 10 bases and the J segment 2 bases; nucleotides outside the gene matches: 5. Germline V gene data show CDR1 as SNHLY and CDR2 as FYNNEI. The length of the CDR3 is 13 residues. CDR3 DNA sequence: TGTGCCACGACTAGCGACTACACAGATACGCAGTATTTT. Amino acids: CATTSDYTDTQYF.

This clone was counted a single time. This chain connects TRBV5-1 to TRBJ2-5; 8 bases align to TRBD1. The length of the CDR3 is 16 residues. V was pared by 0 bases and J by 5 bases, with 9 bases of the junction left unmatched. Germline V lookup: CDR1 SGHRS, CDR2 YFSETQ. CDR3 amino acids: CASSLGDRGRAETQYF. Here the CDR3 DNA reads TGCGCCAGCAGCTTGGGAGACAGGGGTCGGGCGGAGACCCAGTACTTC. The full variable domain, its missing parts supplied by reference TRBV5-1 and TRBJ2-5, is KAGVTQTPRYLIKTRGQQVTLSCSPISGHRSVSWYQQTPGQGLQFLFEYFSETQRNKGNFPGRFSGRQFSNSRSEMNVSTLELGDSALYLCASSLGDRGRAETQYFGPGTRLLVL.

This clone came up once. The chain uses TRBV7-6 and TRBJ2-7; TRBD2 might be the D (6 bases). The CDR3 is made up of 13 amino acids. The V end lost 3 bases, the J end lost 0 bases, and 6 bases lay between the germline ends. CDR1 and CDR2 (germline): SGHVS, FNYEAQ. The CDR3 reads CASSLTSSYEQYF. For the CDR3, the DNA is TGTGCCAGCAGCTTGACTAGCTCCTACGAGCAGTACTTC.

The rearrangement uses TRBV28 and TRBJ1-1, with 9 nucleotides matching TRBD1. J gave up 3 bases and V 5 bases, and 7 bases lay outside the gene matches. The CDR3 has 15 residues. CDR1 is MDHEN, CDR2 SYDVKM, per germline. Here the CDR3 reads CASSPGQGRDTEAFF. CDR3 coding DNA: TGTGCCAGCAGTCCAGGACAGGGGAGGGACACTGAAGCTTTCTTT. The variable domain in full, with the rest retrieved from reference TRBV28 and TRBJ1-1, is DVKVTQSSRYLVKRTGEKVFLECVQDMDHENMFWYRQDPGLGLRLIYFSYDVKMKEKGDIPEGYSVSREKKERFSLILESASTNQTSMYLCASSPGQGRDTEAFFGQGTRLTVV.

Comments on this clone: This may be a read error, as it is one base from a much larger clone. The genes are TRBV28 and TRBJ2-5, with D hard to call. This CDR3 comprises 12 residues. Germline V CDR1 and CDR2: MDHEN, SYDVKM. The CDR3 bases are TGTGCCAGCACCCGGACCCAAGGGACCCAGTACTTC. Translated, it gives CASTRTQGTQYF.

This clone appeared a few times. This sequence joins TRBV20-1 and TRBJ1-1; D is undetermined. CDR1 is DFQATT and CDR2 is SNEGSKA in the germline V gene (reference sequence). This CDR3 comprises 11 residues. V lost 3 bases, J lost 3 bases, and 5 bases lay in between. CDR3 sequence reads: CSASRYTEAFF. For the CDR3, the DNA is TGCAGTGCTAGTCGTTACACTGAAGCTTTCTTT.

The chain employs TRBV19 and TRBJ1-5; 9 nucleotides line up with TRBD1. The CDR3 is 17 amino acids. J gave up 1 base and V 7 bases, and 11 bases lay outside the gene matches. Germline loops: CDR1 LNHDA, CDR2 SQIVND (reference sequence). CDR3 in DNA: TGTGCCAGTACCCAACAGAGACAGGGGGTGAGCAATCAGCCCCAGCATTTT. It codes for CASTQQRQGVSNQPQHF.

The J gene is TRBJ1-2, the V gene TRBV29-1; D uncertain. This CDR3 comprises 12 residues. Germline lookup yields CDR1 SQVTM and CDR2 ANQGSEA. Trimming shortened V by 3 bases and J by 4 bases, and 9 bases separated the two germline ends. CDR3 residues: CSVDESTYGYTF. DNA of the CDR3: TGCAGCGTTGATGAGTCGACCTATGGCTACACCTTC.

The V and J genes are TRBV9 and TRBJ2-3; D possibly corresponds to TRBD2 (6 bases). Trimming took off 0 bases at V and 2 bases at J, with 10 bases between the two ends. Germline V gene sequence: CDR1 SGDLS, CDR2 YYNGEE. The CDR3 covers 15 residues. The CDR3 nucleotides are TGTGCCAGCAGCGTAGCGGGAGCAGTCACAGATACGCAGTATTTT. It is translated as CASSVAGAVTDTQYF.

The V call is TRBV11-2, the J call TRBJ2-7, with D perhaps matching TRBD1 (5 bases). Germline assignment: CDR1 SGHAT and CDR2 FQNNGV. The CDR3 length is 13 residues. V lost 5 bases and J lost 1, with 9 bases in between. CDR3 protein: CASSATGSYEQYF. CDR3 nucleotides: TGTGCCAGCAGCGCCACAGGTTCCTACGAGCAGTACTTC.